This passage covers 12 T cell receptor beta chains from one sample sequenced in a study of CD4 T cells in relation to SARS-CoV-2 and coronaviruses. Unexposed donor CD4+ T cells date from about 2011-2018, before the COVID-19 pandemic. Isolation of CD4+ T cells took place after around 11 days in culture. Libraries were prepared by immunoSEQ multiplex PCR; TCRdb keeps only in-frame clonotypes and omits some of them. Of 15,000 to 20,000 clones in the sample, 74% were seen once. Their antigens remain unidentified. Sequenced material: CD4+ T cells from PBMCs, cultured in vitro. The receptors were sampled from a human donor in good health.

The chain joins TRBV28 to TRBJ1-6; tentative D call: TRBD1 (6 bases). This CDR3 is 15 amino acids long. V lost 6 bases, J lost 3 bases, and 12 bases lay in between. Germline values: CDR1 MDHEN, CDR2 SYDVKM. CDR3 DNA: TGTGCCAGCAGACAGGGAATTATCTATAATTCACCCCTCCACTTT. Protein sequence: CASRQGIIYNSPLHF.

This clone has just a few counts. This sequence joins TRBV24-1 and TRBJ2-3; 7 bases fit TRBD1. There are 14 residues in the CDR3. Germline assignment: CDR1 KGHDR and CDR2 SFDVKD. The trim removed 2 bases at V and 5 bases at J, leaving 3 bases unmatched. As DNA, the CDR3 is TGTGCCACCAGTGATTGGCAGGGGGAAGATACGCAGTATTTT. Translated: CATSDWQGEDTQYF.

The chain is built from TRBV11-2 and TRBJ2-7; TRBD2 matches at 7 bases. The length of the CDR3 is 18 residues. The junction had 20 bases not matched to a gene; V was cut back by 0 bases and J by 9 bases. Germline V CDR1 and CDR2: SGHAT, FQNNGV. The DNA of the CDR3 is TGTGCCAGCAGCTTAGATATGGTAGCGAGGACTAGATACTTCGGGCAGTACTTC. Protein product: CASSLDMVARTRYFGQYF.

The chain carries TRBV19 and TRBJ1-2, with unresolved D. This CDR3 has 14 residues. Trimming pared 1 base from V and 7 bases from J, leaving 13 bases between. CDR1 is LNHDA and CDR2 is SQIVND in the germline V gene (reference sequence). The CDR3 here is CASSIGQPGRGYTF. CDR3 DNA: TGTGCCAGTAGTATAGGGCAGCCGGGCCGTGGCTACACCTTC. Drawing the rest from reference TRBV19 and TRBJ1-2, the complete variable domain is DGGITQSPKYLFRKEGQNVTLSCEQNLNHDAMYWYRQDPGQGLRLIYYSQIVNDFQKGDIAEGYSVSREKKESFPLTVTSAQKNPTAFYLCASSIGQPGRGYTFGSGTRLTVV.

By share, this clone ranks as medium-sized. This chain joins TRBV28 and TRBJ2-7; D might be TRBD2 (6 bases). V dropped 6 bases and J dropped 4 bases, with 19 bases sitting between them. CDR1 and CDR2 (germline): MDHEN, SYDVKM. This CDR3 comprises 15 residues. DNA of the CDR3: TGTGCCAGCAGCACGGGAGACATAGAGGGTTACGAGCAGTACTTC. This gives the protein CASSTGDIEGYEQYF.

The V call is TRBV24-1, the J call TRBJ1-5; D not certain. Trimming cost V 0 bases and J 11 bases, with 13 bases left between them. The CDR3 contains 14 residues. CDR1 KGHDR and CDR2 SFDVKD come from the germline V gene. The CDR3, as DNA: TGTGCCACCAGTGATTTGGGGGAGCAATCAGCCCAGCATTTT. Its protein is CATSDLGEQSAQHF.

Only one count was recorded for this clone. The rearrangement joins TRBV9 to TRBJ2-5; D assignment may be TRBD1 or TRBD2 (6 bases each). This CDR3 contains 15 residues. Germline CDR1 is SGDLS and CDR2 is YYNGEE. V was shortened by 1 base and J by 5 bases, with 15 bases between the two germline ends. The CDR3 bases are TGTGCCAGCAGCGTATCATCAGGGGCGGGGGAGACCCAGTACTTC. The encoded protein is CASSVSSGAGETQYF.

With regard to this clone: An end of the junction does not agree with germline; a read error may underlie this. The chain recombines TRBV5-1 with TRBJ2-7, with 12 bases matching TRBD2. The CDR3 loop spans 14 amino acids. The germline gives CDR1 SGHRS, CDR2 YFSETQ. CDR3 loop: CASSITGTSGWPDF. CDR3 bases: TGCGCCAGCAGCATTACCGGGACTAGCGGGTGGCCGGACTTC.

V and J are TRBV10-3 and TRBJ1-2; 8 bases align to TRBD1. CDR1 is ENHRY and CDR2 is SYGVKD in the germline V gene. This CDR3 has 14 amino acids. V lost 6 bases, J lost 6 bases, and 9 bases stayed unmatched. The CDR3 loop is CAIRGTGDKDGYTF. The DNA for the CDR3 is TGTGCCATCAGGGGGACAGGTGATAAGGATGGCTACACCTTC.

The rearrangement uses TRBV30 and TRBJ2-5; possible D gene TRBD2, 6 bases. The V end was cut by 0 bases, the J end by 0 bases, with 11 bases between. The germline CDR1 and CDR2 sequences are GTSNPN and SVGIG (reference sequence). The CDR3 has 15 amino acids. CDR3 in amino acids: CAWSVSGGDQETQYF. The CDR3 coding sequence is TGTGCCTGGAGTGTATCGGGCGGGGACCAAGAGACCCAGTACTTC.

V gene TRBV5-1 combines with J gene TRBJ2-6; weak D call: TRBD1 (6 bases). The length of the CDR3 is 16 residues. Germline CDR1 and CDR2: SGHRS and YFSETQ. Trimming removed 0 bases from V and 2 bases from J, with 9 bases in between. The CDR3 region has the DNA TGCGCCAGCAGCTTGGAGGCAGGGGCTGGGGCCAACGTCCTGACTTTC. The encoded protein is CASSLEAGAGANVLTF.

The J gene is TRBJ1-1, the V gene TRBV28; perhaps TRBD1 as D (5 bases). Trimming shortened V by 5 bases and J by 6 bases, and 13 bases separated the two germline ends. This CDR3 is 13 amino acids long. Germline V gene data show CDR1 as MDHEN and CDR2 as SYDVKM. CDR3 sequence: CASSKTGAPEAFF. The CDR3 DNA sequence: TGTGCCAGCAGTAAAACCGGGGCCCCTGAAGCTTTCTTT.